These T cell receptor beta chains were read from a single sample in a study of blood T cell repertoires in COVID-19. The method was immunoSEQ multiplex PCR; TCRdb's version includes in-frame clones alone and lacks a portion of them. The repertoire holds 350,000 or so clones, with 65% to 90% as singletons. Sequenced: PBMCs or T cells enriched from blood (not recorded which). These receptors were taken from a woman aged 35 to 49 with acute COVID-19. Each CDR3 is given without its conserved first and last residue.

TRBJ2-2 TRBV5-1 ASSLGQGASNTGELF
TRBJ1-5 TRBV18 ASSPDGDNQPQH
TRBJ1-5 TRBV3-1/TRBV3-2 ASSLGQHNQPQH
TRBJ1-1 TRBV19 ASSTPDRLNTEAF
TRBJ1-2 TRBV6-2/TRBV6-3 ASSSLPRYGYT
TRBJ2-5 TRBV5-1 ASSFGVAGRQETQY
TRBJ2-5 TRBV5-5 ASSFAGETQY
TRBJ2-7 TRBV27 ASSSRERGYEQY
TRBJ2-1 TRBV9 ASSVETSYNEQF
TRBJ1-2 TRBV19 ASRSIPTNYGYT
TRBJ1-2 TRBV9 ASSVTGLVGYT
TRBJ1-5 TRBV6-5 ASSRGDIRQPQH
TRBJ2-5 TRBV7-2 ASSLGRVQETQY
TRBJ2-1 TRBV19 ASSIIGTSGGANEQF
TRBJ2-1 TRBV18 ASSLGAPQQF
TRBJ2-3 TRBV3-1/TRBV3-2 ASSQDHAGVSTDTQY
TRBJ1-5 TRBV4-2 ASSQDSGRPVQPQH
TRBJ1-2 TRBV19 ASSSRTGGYGYT
TRBJ2-2 TRBV14 ASSQEWTKGDNTGELF
TRBJ1-6 TRBV27 ASSLWSRGNSPLH
TRBJ1-2 TRBV2 ASSGQGAFGYT
TRBJ2-1 TRBV5-1 ASSLTSGSYNEQF